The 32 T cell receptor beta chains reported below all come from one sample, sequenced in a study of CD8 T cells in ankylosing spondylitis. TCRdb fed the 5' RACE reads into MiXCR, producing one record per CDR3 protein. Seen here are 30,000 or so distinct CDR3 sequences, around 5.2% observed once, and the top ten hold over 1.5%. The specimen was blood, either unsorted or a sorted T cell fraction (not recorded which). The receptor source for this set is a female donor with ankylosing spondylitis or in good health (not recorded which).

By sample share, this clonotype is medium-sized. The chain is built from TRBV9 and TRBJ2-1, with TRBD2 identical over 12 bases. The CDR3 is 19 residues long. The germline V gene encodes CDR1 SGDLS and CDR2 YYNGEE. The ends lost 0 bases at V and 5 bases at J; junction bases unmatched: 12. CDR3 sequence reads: CASSVGLAGGKQKHNEQFF. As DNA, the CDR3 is TGTGCCAGCAGCGTAGGGCTAGCGGGGGGGAAACAGAAACACAATGAGCAGTTCTTC.

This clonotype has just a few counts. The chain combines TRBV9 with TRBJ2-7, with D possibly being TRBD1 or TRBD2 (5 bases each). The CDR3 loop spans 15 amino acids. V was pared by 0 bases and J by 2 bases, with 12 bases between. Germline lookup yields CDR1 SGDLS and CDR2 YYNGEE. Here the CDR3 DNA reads TGTGCCAGCAGCGTAGATGGGGACGGACCCTACGAGCAGTACTTC. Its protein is CASSVDGDGPYEQYF.

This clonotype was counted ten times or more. Here the CDR3 reads CASSPWTSASYEQYF. In DNA form, the CDR3 reads TGTGCCAGCAGCCCGTGGACTAGCGCCTCCTACGAGCAGTACTTC. The V gene is TRBV9, the J gene TRBJ2-7; TRBD2 matches 9 bases. Germline CDR1 and CDR2: SGDLS and YYNGEE. V dropped 4 bases and J dropped 0; count of bases not matched to a gene: 5. The CDR3 runs 15 residues.

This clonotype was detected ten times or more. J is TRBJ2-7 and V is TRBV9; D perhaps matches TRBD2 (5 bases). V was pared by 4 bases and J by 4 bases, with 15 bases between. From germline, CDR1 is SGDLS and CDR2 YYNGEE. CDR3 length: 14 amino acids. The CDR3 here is CASSPLLTGYEQYF. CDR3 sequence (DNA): TGTGCCAGCAGCCCCCTATTAACGGGGTACGAGCAGTACTTC.

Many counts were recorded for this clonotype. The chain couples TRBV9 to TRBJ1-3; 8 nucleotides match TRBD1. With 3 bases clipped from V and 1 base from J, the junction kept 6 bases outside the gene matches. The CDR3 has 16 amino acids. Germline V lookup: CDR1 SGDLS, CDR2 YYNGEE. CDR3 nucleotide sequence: TGTGCCAGCAGCGGACAGGGGCGCGCGTCTGGAAACACCATATATTTT. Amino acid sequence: CASSGQGRASGNTIYF.

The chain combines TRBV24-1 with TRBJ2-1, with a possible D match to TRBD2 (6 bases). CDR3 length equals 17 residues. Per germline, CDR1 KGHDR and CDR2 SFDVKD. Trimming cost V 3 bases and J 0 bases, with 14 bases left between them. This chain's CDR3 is CATSDVLASSSYNEQFF. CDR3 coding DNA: TGTGCCACCAGTGATGTACTAGCATCCAGCTCCTACAATGAGCAGTTCTTC.

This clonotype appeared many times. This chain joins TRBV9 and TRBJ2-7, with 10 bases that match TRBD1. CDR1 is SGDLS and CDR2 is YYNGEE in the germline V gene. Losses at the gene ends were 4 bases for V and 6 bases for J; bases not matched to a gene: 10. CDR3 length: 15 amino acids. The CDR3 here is CASSTLDRGPSEQYF. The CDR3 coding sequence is TGTGCCAGCAGCACTCTAGACAGGGGGCCTTCCGAGCAGTACTTC.

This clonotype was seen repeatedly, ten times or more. CDR3 in amino acids: CASSKTSGGSYNEQFF. In DNA, the CDR3 is TGTGCCAGCAGCAAAACTAGCGGGGGGTCCTACAATGAGCAGTTCTTC. This chain joins TRBV9 and TRBJ2-1, with TRBD2 matching over 12 bases. CDR1 and CDR2 from the germline V gene are SGDLS and YYNGEE. The CDR3 extends over 16 amino acids. V dropped 4 bases and J dropped 1; count of bases not matched to a gene: 3.

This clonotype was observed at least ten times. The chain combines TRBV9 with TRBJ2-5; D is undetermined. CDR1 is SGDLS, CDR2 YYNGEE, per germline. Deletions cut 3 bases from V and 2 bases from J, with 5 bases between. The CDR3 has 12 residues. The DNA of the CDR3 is TGTGCCAGCAGCGCGTTTCAAGAGACCCAGTACTTC. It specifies CASSAFQETQYF.

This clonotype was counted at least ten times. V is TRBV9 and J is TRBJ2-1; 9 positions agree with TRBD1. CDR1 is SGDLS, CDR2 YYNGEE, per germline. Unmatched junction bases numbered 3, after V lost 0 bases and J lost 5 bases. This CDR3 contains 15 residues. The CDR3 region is CASSVGDRGNNEQFF. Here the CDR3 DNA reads TGTGCCAGCAGCGTAGGCGACAGGGGGAACAATGAGCAGTTCTTC.

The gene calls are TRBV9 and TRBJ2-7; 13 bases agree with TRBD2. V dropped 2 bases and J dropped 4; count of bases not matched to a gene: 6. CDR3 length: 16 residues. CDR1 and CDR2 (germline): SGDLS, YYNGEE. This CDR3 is CASSVGLAGVGYEQYF. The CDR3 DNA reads TGTGCCAGCAGCGTCGGACTAGCGGGAGTCGGGTACGAGCAGTACTTC. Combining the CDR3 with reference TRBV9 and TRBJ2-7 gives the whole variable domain DSGVTQTPKHLITATGQRVTLRCSPRSGDLSVYWYQQSLDQGLQFLIQYYNGEERAKGNILERFSAQQFPDLHSELNLSSLELGDSALYFCASSVGLAGVGYEQYFGPGTRLTVT.

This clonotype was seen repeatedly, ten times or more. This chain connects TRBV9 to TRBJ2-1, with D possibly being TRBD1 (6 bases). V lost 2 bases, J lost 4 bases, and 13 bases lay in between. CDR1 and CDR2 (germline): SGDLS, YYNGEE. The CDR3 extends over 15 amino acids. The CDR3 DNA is TGTGCCAGCAGCGTCGAGGGACAAATATACAATGAGCAGTTCTTC. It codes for CASSVEGQIYNEQFF.

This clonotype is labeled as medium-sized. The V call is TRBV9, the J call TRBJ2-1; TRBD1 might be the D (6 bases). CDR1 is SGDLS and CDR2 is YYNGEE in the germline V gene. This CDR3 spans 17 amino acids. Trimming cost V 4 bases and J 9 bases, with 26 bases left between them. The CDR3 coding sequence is TGTGCCAGCAGCCCACGCATAGGTGGAAGGGGGTTGTTTGAGCAGTTCTTC. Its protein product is CASSPRIGGRGLFEQFF.

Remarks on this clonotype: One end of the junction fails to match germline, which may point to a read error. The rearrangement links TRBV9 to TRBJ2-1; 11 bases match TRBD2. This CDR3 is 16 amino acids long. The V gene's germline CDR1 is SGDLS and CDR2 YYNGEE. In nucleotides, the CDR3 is TGTGCCAGCAGCGGAGCGGAACTAGCGGGGGCCTATGAGCAGCTCTTC. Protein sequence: CASSGAELAGAYEQLF.

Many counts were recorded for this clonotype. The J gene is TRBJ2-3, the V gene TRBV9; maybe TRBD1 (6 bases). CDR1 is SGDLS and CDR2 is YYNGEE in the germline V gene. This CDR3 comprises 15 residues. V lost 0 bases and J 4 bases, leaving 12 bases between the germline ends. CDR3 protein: CASSVAPQGSDTQYF. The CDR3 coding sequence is TGTGCCAGCAGCGTAGCCCCCCAGGGGTCAGATACGCAGTATTTT.

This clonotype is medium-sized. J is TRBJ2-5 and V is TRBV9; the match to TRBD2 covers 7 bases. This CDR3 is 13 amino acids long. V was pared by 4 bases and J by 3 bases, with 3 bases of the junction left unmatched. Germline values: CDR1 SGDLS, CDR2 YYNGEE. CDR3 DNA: TGTGCCAGCAGCTGGGGGAGGGAAGAGACCCAGTACTTC. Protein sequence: CASSWGREETQYF.

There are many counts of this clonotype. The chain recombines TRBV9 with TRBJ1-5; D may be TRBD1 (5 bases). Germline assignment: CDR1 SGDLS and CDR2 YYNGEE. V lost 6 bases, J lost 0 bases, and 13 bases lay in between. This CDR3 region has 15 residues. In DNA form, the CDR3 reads TGTGCCAGCAATAGGGACGGATTTAGCAATCAGCCCCAGCATTTT. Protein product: CASNRDGFSNQPQHF.

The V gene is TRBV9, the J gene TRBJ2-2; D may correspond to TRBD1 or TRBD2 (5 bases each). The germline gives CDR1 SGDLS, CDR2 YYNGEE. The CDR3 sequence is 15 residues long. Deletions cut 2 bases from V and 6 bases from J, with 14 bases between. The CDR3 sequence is CASSVEGRASGELFF. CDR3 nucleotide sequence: TGTGCCAGCAGCGTCGAGGGCAGGGCGTCCGGGGAGCTGTTTTTT.

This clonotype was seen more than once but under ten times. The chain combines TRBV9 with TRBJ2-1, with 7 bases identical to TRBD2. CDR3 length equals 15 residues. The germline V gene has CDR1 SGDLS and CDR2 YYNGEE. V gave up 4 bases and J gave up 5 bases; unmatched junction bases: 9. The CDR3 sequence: CASSSRGGTNNEQFF. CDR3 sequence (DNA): TGTGCCAGCAGCTCGAGGGGAGGGACGAACAATGAGCAGTTCTTC.

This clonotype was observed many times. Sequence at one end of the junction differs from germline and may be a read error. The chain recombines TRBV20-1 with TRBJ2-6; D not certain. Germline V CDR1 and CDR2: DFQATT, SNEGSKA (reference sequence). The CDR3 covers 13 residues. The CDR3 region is CSARDGTADVLTF. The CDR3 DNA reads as TGCAGTGCTAGAGACGGAACGGCCGACGTCCTGACTTTC.

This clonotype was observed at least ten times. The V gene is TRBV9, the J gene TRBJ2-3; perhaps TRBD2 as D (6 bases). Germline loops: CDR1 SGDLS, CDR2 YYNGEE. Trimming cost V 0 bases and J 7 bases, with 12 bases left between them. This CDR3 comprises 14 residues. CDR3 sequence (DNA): TGTGCCAGCAGCGTAGCGGGTAGCGGAAATACGCAGTATTTT. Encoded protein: CASSVAGSGNTQYF.

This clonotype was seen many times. CDR3 sequence: CASSLTGAGANVLTF. CDR3 sequence (DNA): TGTGCCAGCAGCCTGACAGGGGCTGGGGCCAACGTCCTGACTTTC. This chain joins TRBV9 and TRBJ2-6; TRBD1 agrees at 8 bases. J gave up 2 bases and V 4 bases, and 2 bases lay outside the gene matches. Germline assignment: CDR1 SGDLS and CDR2 YYNGEE. This CDR3 comprises 15 residues.

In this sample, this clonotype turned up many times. The CDR3 loop reads CASSVGESYEQYF. In nucleotides, the CDR3 is TGTGCCAGCAGCGTAGGCGAATCCTACGAGCAGTACTTC. The gene calls are TRBV9 and TRBJ2-7; D ambiguous. Trimming stripped 0 bases from V and 1 base from J, with 5 bases between. Per the germline V gene, CDR1 is SGDLS and CDR2 is YYNGEE. The length of the CDR3 is 13 residues.

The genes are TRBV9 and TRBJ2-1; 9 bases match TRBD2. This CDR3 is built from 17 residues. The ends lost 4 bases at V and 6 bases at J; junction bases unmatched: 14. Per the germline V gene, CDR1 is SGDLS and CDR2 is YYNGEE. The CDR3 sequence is CASSPQVEAGGLNEQFF. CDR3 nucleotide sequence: TGTGCCAGCAGCCCCCAGGTGGAGGCGGGGGGGCTCAATGAGCAGTTCTTC.

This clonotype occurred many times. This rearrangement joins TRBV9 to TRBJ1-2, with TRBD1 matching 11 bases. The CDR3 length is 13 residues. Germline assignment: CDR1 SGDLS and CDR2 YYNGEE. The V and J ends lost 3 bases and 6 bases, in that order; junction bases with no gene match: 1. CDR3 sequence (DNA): TGTGCCAGCAGCGCGGGACAGGGGGATGGCTACACCTTC. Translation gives CASSAGQGDGYTF.

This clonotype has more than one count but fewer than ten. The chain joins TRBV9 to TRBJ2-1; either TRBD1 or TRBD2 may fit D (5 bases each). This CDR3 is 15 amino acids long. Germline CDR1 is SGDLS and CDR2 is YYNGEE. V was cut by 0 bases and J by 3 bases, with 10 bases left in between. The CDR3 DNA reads TGTGCCAGCAGCGTAGGGCCGGGGCGCTACAATGAGCAGTTCTTC. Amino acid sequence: CASSVGPGRYNEQFF.

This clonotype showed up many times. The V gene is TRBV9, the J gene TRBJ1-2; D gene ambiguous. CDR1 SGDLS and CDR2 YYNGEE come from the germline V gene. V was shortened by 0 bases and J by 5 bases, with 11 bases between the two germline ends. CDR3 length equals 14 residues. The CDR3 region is CASSVASGQYGYTF. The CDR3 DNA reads TGTGCCAGCAGCGTAGCATCTGGCCAGTATGGCTACACCTTC.

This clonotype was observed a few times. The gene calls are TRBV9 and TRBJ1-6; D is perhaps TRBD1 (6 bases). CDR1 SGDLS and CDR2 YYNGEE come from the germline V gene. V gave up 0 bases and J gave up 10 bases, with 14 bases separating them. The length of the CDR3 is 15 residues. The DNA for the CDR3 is TGTGCCAGCAGCGTAGATCGGGGGGCAGGATCACCCCTCCACTTT. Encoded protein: CASSVDRGAGSPLHF.

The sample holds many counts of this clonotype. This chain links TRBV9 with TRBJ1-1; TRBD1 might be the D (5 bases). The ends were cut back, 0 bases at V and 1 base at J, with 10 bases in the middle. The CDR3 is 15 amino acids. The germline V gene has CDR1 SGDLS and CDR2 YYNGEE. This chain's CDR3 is CASSVVHGGNTEAFF. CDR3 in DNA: TGTGCCAGCAGCGTAGTCCACGGGGGGAACACTGAAGCTTTCTTT.

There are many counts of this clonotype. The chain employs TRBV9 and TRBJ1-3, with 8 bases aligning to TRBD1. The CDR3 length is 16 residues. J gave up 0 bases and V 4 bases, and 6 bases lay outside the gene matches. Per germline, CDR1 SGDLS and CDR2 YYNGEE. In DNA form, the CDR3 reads TGTGCCAGCAGCAGAACAGGGGGTAGCTCTGGAAACACCATATATTTT. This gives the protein CASSRTGGSSGNTIYF.

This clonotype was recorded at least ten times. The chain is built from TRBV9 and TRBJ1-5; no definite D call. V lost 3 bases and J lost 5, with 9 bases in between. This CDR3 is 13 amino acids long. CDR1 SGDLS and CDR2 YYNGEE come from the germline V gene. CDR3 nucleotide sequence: TGTGCCAGCAGCGGCAAACACGATCAGCCCCAGCATTTT. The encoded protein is CASSGKHDQPQHF.

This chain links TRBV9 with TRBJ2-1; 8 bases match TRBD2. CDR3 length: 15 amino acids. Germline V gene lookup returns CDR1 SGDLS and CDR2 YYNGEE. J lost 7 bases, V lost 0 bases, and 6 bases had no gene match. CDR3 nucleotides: TGTGCCAGCAGCGTAGCGGCTAGCGGGTCGAATGAGCAGTTCTTC. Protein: CASSVAASGSNEQFF.